This T cell receptor (beta chain) was captured in a study of blood T cell repertoires in COVID-19. For the study at large: Both acute and convalescent COVID-19 samples were obtained from the United States, Italy and Spain. PBMCs, B-cell-depleted T cells, or T cells were the source of the cDNA or gDNA that made up the material.

Study processing details: Estimates of nucleated cell counts were drawn from the amplification of reference gene primers. Generated by immunoSEQ multiplex PCR, the TCRdb table keeps only in-frame clones and is missing some. V and J calls and clone size are as listed in that table; D and trimming were resolved from the DNA. The sample carries around 76,000 clones, more than 65% recorded once. Per the germline V gene, CDR1 is SGHTA and CDR2 is FQGNSA. The CDR3 runs to 15 residues. Between the trimmed V and J ends, which lost 1 base and 5 bases, there was a span of 12 bases. The chain employs TRBV7-2 and TRBJ1-5, with unresolved D. The TCR was taken from a woman aged 65 to 85 with acute or convalescent COVID-19. The specimen was peripheral blood. CDR3 nucleotide sequence: TGTGCCAGCAGCTTAGTGTTCGGGATTGATCAGCCCCAGCATTTT. It encodes CASSLVFGIDQPQHF.